This TCR beta chain was recovered during a study of OX40 agonist ivuxolimab in advanced cancers. Study results and caveats: At 0.1 to 3.0 mg/kg, CD4+ and CD8+ blood T cells expanded clonally by week 6.

The V gene's germline CDR1 is SEHNR and CDR2 FQNEAQ (reference sequence). The CDR3 is 16 amino acids. V was clipped by 5 bases and J by 6 bases, with 23 bases between them. This clone was seen only once. Its antigen remains unknown. A far larger clone is only one base removed, so a read error is likely. Other DNA sequences in the same sample also yield this CDR3. Profiled with immunoSEQ multiplex PCR; TCRdb holds only in-frame clones, not every one. Counted here are about 34,000 clones, around 79% occurring once; the ten biggest clones make up 9.5% to 13%. This TCR was recovered from an adult with an advanced solid tumor such as melanoma, head and neck, liver or kidney cancer. Specimen: CD4+ or CD8+ T cells sorted from blood, collected in a trial of the OX40 agonist ivuxolimab. V usage is TRBV7-9 and J usage is TRBJ2-7; D possibly matches TRBD1 or TRBD2 (5 bases each). CDR3 sequence: CASSDQGVGVLSEQYF. DNA of the CDR3: TGTGCCAGCAGCGACCAGGGAGTGGGGGTCTTGAGCGAGCAGTACTTC. Together with reference TRBV7-9 and TRBJ2-7, the CDR3 gives the full variable domain: DTGVSQNPRHKITKRGQNVTFRCDPISEHNRLYWYRQTLGQGPEFLTYFQNEAQLEKSRLLSDRFSAERPKGSFSTLEIQRTEQGDSAMYLCASSDQGVGVLSEQYFGPGTRLTVT.